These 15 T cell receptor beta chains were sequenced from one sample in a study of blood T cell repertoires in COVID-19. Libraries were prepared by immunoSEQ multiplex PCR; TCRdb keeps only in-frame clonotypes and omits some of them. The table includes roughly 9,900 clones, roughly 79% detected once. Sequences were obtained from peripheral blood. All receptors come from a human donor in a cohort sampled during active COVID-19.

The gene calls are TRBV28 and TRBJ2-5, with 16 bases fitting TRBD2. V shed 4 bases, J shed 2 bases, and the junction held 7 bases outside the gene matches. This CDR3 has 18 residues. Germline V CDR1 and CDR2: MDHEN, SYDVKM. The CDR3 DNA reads TGTGCCAGCAGTTATCCGGGACTAGCGGGGGGGCCTCAAGAGACCCAGTACTTC. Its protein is CASSYPGLAGGPQETQYF.

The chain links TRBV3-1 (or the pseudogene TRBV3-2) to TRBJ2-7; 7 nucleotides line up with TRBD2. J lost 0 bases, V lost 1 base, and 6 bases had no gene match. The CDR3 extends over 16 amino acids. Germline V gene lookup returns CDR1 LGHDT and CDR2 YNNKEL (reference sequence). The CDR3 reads CASSQAASGYSYEQYF. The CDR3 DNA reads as TGTGCCAGCAGCCAAGCGGCTAGCGGATACTCCTACGAGCAGTACTTC.

CDR3 sequence: CASSNPRGGAVDSPLHF. In DNA form, the CDR3 reads TGTGCCAGCAGTAATCCCCGGGGGGGTGCCGTCGATTCACCCCTCCACTTT. The chain joins TRBV6-2 or TRBV6-3 to TRBJ1-6; D is perhaps TRBD1 (5 bases). This CDR3 region has 17 residues. Germline values: CDR1 MNHEY, CDR2 SVGEGT. Trimming removed 5 bases at V and 8 bases at J, with 22 bases between.

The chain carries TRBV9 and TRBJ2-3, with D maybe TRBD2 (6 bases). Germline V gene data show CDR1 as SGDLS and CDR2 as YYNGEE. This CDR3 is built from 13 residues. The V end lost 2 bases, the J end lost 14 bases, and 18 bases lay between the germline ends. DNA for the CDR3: TGTGCCAGCAGCGTGGACGGCGGGACTCCCCCGTATTTT. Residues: CASSVDGGTPPYF.

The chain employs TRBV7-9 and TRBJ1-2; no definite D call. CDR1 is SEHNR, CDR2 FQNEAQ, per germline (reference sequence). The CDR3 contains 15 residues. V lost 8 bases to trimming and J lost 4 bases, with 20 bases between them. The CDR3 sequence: CASEQQGRVSYGYTF. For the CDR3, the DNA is TGTGCCAGCGAACAACAAGGCCGGGTGAGCTATGGCTACACCTTC.

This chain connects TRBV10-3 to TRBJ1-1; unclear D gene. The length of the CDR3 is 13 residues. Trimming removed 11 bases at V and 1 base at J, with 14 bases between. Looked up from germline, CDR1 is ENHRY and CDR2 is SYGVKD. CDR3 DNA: TGTGCCGTAAGGAACCAGGCGAACACTGAAGCTTTCTTT. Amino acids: CAVRNQANTEAFF.

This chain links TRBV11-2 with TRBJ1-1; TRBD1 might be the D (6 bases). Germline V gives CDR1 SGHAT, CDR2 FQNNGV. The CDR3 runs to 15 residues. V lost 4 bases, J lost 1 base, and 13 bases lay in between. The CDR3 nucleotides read TGTGCCAGCAGCTCGAATGGACAGAGGAACACTGAAGCTTTCTTT. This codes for CASSSNGQRNTEAFF.

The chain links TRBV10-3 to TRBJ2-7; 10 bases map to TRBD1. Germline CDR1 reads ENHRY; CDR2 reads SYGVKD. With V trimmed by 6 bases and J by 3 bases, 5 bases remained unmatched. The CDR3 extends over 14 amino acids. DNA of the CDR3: TGTGCCATCAGCCCCGGGACAGGGGACTACGAGCAGTACTTC. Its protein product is CAISPGTGDYEQYF.

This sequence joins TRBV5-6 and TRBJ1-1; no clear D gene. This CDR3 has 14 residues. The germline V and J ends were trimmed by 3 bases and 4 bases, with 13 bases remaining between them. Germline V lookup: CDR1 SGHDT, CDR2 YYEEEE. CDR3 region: CASSSTDPGTEAFF. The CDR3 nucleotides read TGTGCCAGCAGCTCAACAGACCCTGGCACTGAAGCTTTCTTT.

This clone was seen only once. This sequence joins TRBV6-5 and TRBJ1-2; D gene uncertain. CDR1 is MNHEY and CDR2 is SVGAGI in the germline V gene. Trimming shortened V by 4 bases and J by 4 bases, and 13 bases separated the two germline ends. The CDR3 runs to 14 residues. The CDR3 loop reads CASSSSTDLYGYTF. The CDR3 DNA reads TGTGCCAGCAGTTCATCCACAGACCTCTATGGCTACACCTTC.

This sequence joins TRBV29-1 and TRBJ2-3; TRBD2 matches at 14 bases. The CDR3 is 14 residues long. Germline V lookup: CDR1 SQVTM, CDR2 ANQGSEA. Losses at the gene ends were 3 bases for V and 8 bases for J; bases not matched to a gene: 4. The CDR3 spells CSVETSGGAGTQYF. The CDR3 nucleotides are TGCAGCGTTGAGACTAGCGGGGGGGCAGGTACGCAGTATTTT.

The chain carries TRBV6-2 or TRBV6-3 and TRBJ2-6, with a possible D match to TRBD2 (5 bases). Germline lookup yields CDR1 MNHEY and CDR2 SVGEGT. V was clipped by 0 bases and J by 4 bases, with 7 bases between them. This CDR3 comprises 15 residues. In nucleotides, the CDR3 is TGTGCCAGCAGTTACTCGACGGGAGGGGCCAACGTCCTGACTTTC. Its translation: CASSYSTGGANVLTF.

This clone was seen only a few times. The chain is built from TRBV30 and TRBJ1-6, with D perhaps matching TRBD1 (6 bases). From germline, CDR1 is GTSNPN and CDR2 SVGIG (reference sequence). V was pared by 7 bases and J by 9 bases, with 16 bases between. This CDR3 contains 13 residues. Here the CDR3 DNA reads TGTGCCTCAGAGACAGCCAGGGGTTCACCCCTCCACTTT. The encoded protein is CASETARGSPLHF.

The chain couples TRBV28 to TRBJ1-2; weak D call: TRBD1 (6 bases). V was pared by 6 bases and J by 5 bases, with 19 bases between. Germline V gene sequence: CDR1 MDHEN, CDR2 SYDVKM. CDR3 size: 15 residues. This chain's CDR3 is CASRLGGGARYGYTF. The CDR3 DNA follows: TGTGCCAGCAGGCTAGGAGGGGGGGCGCGGTATGGCTACACCTTC.

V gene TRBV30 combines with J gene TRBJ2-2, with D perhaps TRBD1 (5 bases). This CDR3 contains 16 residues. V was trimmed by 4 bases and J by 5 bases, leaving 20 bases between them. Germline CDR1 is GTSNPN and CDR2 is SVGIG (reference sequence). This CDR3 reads CAWIRRGRVGTGELFF. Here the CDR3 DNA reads TGTGCCTGGATCCGCCGAGGCAGGGTTGGTACCGGGGAGCTGTTTTTT.